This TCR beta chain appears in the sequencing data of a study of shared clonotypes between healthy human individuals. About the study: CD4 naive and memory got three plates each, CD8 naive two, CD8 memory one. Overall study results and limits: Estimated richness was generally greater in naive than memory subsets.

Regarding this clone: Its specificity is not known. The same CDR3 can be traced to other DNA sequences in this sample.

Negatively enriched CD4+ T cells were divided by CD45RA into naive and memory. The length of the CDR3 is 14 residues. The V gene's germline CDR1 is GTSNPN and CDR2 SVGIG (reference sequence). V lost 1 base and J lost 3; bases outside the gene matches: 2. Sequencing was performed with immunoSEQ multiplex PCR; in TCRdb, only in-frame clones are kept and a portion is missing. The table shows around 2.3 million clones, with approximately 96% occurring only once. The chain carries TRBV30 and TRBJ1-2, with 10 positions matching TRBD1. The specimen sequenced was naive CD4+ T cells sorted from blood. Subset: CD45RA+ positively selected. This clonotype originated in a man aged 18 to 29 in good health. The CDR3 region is CAWSAGQGDYGYTF. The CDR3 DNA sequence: TGTGCCTGGAGTGCCGGACAGGGGGACTATGGCTACACCTTC. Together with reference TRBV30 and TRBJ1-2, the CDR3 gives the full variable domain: SQTIHQWPATLVQPVGSPLSLECTVEGTSNPNLYWYRQAAGRGLQLLFYSVGIGQISSEVPQNLSASRPQDRQFILSSKKLLLSDSGFYLCAWSAGQGDYGYTFGSGTRLTVV.